The following is a T cell receptor (beta chain) sequence with its context. No cognate antigen has been identified for it. No base quality information exists; no much larger clone differs at one position. Using the deep immunoSEQ assay, TCR CDR3 regions were amplified from genomic DNA by multiplex PCR. Genomic DNA extracted from each cell subset was distributed evenly over all wells of several immunoSEQ 96-well plates, and each plate served as one replicate. Each replicate PCR for sorted subsets received around 210 ng genomic DNA, equal to about 30,000 T cell genomes. Purified libraries were quantified with a Qubit 3.0 fluorometer, sized on a Bioanalyzer 2100, and re-quantified with the KAPA Library Quantification kit. Every immunoSEQ 96-well plate was sequenced on a separate single-read 150-cycle Illumina NextSeq 550 flow cell. Processing in the source paper ran as follows. The immunoSEQ output contained only junctional sequences without quality scores, so filtering could not match that applied to full-length reads. Sequences were annotated with PyIR, a Python wrapper for IgBLAST v1.9, and V/J genes and CDR3 were assigned using IMGT germline references. Reads with weak V/J assignments (E-value above 1e-6), missing CDR3, stop codons, out-of-frame junctions, or ambiguous translated residues were removed. V3J clonotypes were defined as sequences sharing the same inferred V gene, J gene, and CDR3 amino acid sequence. The percentage overlap between two repertoires was calculated by dividing the number of shared unique clonotypes by the size of the smaller repertoire. RTK rarefaction, the Chao1 estimator, and Recon v2.1 estimates of unobserved clonotypes were used to assess repertoire richness. OLGA was used to compute generation probabilities for all TCRbeta clonotypes that the gDNA method yielded from several donors. The table was pulled from immuneACCESS by TCRdb, which kept in-frame rearrangements only. Such tables lose some clones; where checked, under half of the loss comes from unresolved V genes, and the rest has no known cause. D and trimming were read from the DNA, whereas the V and J calls and clone size are those reported in that table. In this sample the table shows 660,000 or so clones, about 95% of which occur a single time. 0.11% of the sample comes from the top ten.

This sample is drawn from a study of shared clonotypes between healthy human individuals (dated by TCRdb to between 2020 and 2021). Broadly, across the study: The cohort comprised two women and a few men aged 18 to 49 years. For each donor, CD4 naive and CD4 memory were each given three plates, CD8 naive was given two plates, and CD8 memory was given one plate. The study deeply sequenced blood TCR repertoires of five healthy adults to estimate repertoire size and the extent of clonotype sharing between individuals. To increase sequencing depth and limit assay-specific biases, different laboratories used diverse techniques to prepare libraries and sequence TCR repertoires. Between about 0.94 and 8.9 billion PBMCs per donor were obtained by leukapheresis. Findings and caveats that apply to the study as a whole: Rarefaction of sorted-subset datasets indicated incomplete sequencing despite the large sequencing depth. Pairwise subsampling led to the expectation that sequencing depth would affect the degree of clonotype sharing among donors. Naive subsets generally had larger estimated clonotype richness than memory subsets did. Sampling was restricted to blood, and TCR repertoires in tissue are likely to differ from TCR repertoires in blood. Compared with non-shared clonotypes, clonotypes shared by all four sorted-subset donors had higher generation probabilities. When a few donors were compared, the shared fraction of clonotypes was about 5% for naive CD4, around 4% for naive CD8, 2.3% for memory CD4, and approximately 0.4% for memory CD8. The small number of donors limited the genetic and exposure-history diversity represented.

For the CD8 naive samples, CD45RO-negative cells were positively selected for CCR7, yielding a CD45RA+CCR7+ population from which TemRA cells were excluded. The donors were healthy, HIV-negative adults with no recently reported acute infections or vaccinations. All donors were Caucasian adults living in Nashville, Tennessee, USA. After blood collection by leukapheresis, PBMCs were isolated using Ficoll-Histopaque density gradient centrifugation and then cryopreserved in the vapor phase of liquid nitrogen. Analytical flow cytometry was used to check the purity and quantity of every magnetically sorted T cell population. From each sorted fraction, genomic DNA was isolated and quantified by UV absorbance on a Nanodrop 2000c. The clonotype was recovered from a woman under 40 in good health. Sequenced material: naive CD8+ T cells sorted from blood. The cell subset or site label, read with the paper, signifies: CD45RA+CCR7+.

The CDR3: CASSLAVYEQYF. In nucleotides, the sequence is TGTGCCAGCAGCTTAGCAGTCTACGAGCAGTACTTC. This chain is built from TRBV5-6 and TRBJ2-7; the D gene identity is not certain. From a lookup of the germline V gene, CDR1 and CDR2 are SGHDT and YYEEEE. CDR3 length: 12 amino acids, cysteine to phenylalanine. The CDR3 DNA has 36 bases and is translated from base 1. The junction shows trimming of 2 bases on V and 3 bases on J, plus 6 bases between the germline ends.